The source of this T cell receptor (beta chain) is a study of CD8 T cells in ankylosing spondylitis. Study findings and constraints: The study looked at matched synovial fluid samples from ankylosing spondylitis patients. Disease-linked clones were reported to be significantly enriched there. Among TCR beta sequences, a motif of several highly homologous variants appeared characteristic of ankylosing spondylitis blood.

Many counts were recorded for this clonotype. As yet, its antigen is unknown. V was pared by 2 bases and J by 1 base, with 2 bases between. This CDR3 is 13 amino acids long. Germline V gives CDR1 KGHDR, CDR2 SFDVKD. Quantitative 5'-RACE was performed with molecular barcodes, and it yielded the TCR beta libraries. TCRdb used MiXCR to reprocess the 5' RACE reads, holding one entry per CDR3 protein. The sample carries about 540,000 distinct CDR3 sequences, more than 9.5% recorded once. This receptor was identified in a male donor with ankylosing spondylitis. The genes are TRBV24-1 and TRBJ1-5, with D unresolved. The sample was blood, either unsorted or a sorted T cell fraction (not recorded which). CDR3 sequence: CATSDYSNQPQHF. Here the CDR3 DNA reads TGTGCCACCAGTGATTACAGCAATCAGCCCCAGCATTTT.